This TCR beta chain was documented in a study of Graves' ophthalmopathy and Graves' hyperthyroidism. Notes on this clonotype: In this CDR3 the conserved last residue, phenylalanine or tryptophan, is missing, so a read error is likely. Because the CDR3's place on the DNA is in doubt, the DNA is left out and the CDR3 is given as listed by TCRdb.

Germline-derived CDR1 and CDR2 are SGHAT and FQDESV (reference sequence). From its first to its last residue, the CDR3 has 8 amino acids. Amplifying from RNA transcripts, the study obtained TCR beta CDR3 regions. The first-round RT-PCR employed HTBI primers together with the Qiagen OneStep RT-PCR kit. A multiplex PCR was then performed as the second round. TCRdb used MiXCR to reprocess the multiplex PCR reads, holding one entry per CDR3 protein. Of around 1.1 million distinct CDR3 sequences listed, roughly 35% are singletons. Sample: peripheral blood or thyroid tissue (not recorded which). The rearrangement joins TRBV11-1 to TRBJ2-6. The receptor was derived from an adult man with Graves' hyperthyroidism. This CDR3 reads CASSFRTS.